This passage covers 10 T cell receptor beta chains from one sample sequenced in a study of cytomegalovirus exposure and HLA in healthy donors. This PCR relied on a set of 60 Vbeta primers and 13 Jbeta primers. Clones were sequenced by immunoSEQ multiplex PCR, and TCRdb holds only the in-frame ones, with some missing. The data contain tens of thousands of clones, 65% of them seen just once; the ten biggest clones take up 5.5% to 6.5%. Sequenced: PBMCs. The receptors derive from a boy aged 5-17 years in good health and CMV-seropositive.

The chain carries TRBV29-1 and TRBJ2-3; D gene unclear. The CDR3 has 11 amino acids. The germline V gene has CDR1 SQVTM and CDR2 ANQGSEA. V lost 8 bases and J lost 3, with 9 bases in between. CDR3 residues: CSSTITDTQYF. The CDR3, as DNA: TGCAGCTCCACAATTACAGATACGCAGTATTTT.

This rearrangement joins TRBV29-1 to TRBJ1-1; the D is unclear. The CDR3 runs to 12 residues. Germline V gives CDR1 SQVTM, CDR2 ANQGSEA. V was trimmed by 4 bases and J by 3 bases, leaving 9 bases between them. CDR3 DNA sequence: TGCAGCGTTGGTAGGAGAGACACTGAAGCTTTCTTT. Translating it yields CSVGRRDTEAFF. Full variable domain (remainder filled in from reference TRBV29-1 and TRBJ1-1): SAVISQKPSRDICQRGTSLTIQCQVDSQVTMMFWYRQQPGQSLTLIATANQGSEATYESGFVIDKFPISRPNLTFSTLTVSNMSPEDSSIYLCSVGRRDTEAFFGQGTRLTVV.

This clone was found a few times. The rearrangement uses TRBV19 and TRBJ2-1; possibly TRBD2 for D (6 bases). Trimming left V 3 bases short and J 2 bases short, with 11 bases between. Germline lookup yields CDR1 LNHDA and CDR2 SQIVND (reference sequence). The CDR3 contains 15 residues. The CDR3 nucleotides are TGTGCCAGTAGTATGCGGGGTCTAACCTACAATGAGCAGTTCTTC. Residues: CASSMRGLTYNEQFF.

CDR3 amino acids: CASSPRLAYEQYF. The CDR3, as DNA: TGTGCCAGCAGCCCTAGACTAGCTTACGAGCAGTACTTC. The chain employs TRBV5-6 and TRBJ2-7, with 7 bases matching TRBD2. This CDR3 region has 13 residues. The J segment lost 4 bases and the V segment lost 4 bases, leaving 5 bases of the junction unmatched. In germline, CDR1 is SGHDT, CDR2 YYEEEE.

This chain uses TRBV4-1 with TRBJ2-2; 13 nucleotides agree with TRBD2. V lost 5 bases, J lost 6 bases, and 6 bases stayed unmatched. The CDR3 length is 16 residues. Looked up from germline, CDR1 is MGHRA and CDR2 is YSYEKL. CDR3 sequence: CASSKTSGGPAGELFF. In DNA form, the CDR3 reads TGCGCCAGCAGCAAGACTAGCGGGGGGCCGGCCGGGGAGCTGTTTTTT.

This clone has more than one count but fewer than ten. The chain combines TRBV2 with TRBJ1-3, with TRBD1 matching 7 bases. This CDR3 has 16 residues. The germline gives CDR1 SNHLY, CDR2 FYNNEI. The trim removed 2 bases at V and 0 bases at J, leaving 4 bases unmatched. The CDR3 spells CASSERAGGSGNTIYF. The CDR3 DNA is TGTGCCAGCAGTGAACGGGCAGGGGGCTCTGGAAACACCATATATTTT.

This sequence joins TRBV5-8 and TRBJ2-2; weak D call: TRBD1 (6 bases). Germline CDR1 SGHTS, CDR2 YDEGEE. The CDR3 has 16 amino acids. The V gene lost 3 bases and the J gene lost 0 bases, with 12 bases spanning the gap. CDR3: CASSSDSYANTGELFF. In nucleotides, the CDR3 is TGTGCCAGCAGCTCGGACAGCTACGCGAACACCGGGGAGCTGTTTTTT.

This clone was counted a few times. CDR3 region: CASSPATSGTGARYGYTF. CDR3 nucleotides: TGTGCCAGCAGCCCAGCAACTTCCGGGACAGGGGCCCGCTATGGCTACACCTTC. This chain links TRBV7-8 with TRBJ1-2, with 10 bases aligning to TRBD1. Germline values: CDR1 SGHVS, CDR2 FQNEAQ. V gave up 5 bases and J gave up 4 bases; unmatched junction bases: 16. The CDR3 extends over 18 amino acids.

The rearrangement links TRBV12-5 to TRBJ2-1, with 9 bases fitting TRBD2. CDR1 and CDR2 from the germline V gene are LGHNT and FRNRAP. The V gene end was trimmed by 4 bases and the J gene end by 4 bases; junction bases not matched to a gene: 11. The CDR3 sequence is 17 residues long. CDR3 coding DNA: TGTGCTAGTGGTTCGTTTCCCCTAGCGGGACTATACAATGAGCAGTTCTTC. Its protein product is CASGSFPLAGLYNEQFF.

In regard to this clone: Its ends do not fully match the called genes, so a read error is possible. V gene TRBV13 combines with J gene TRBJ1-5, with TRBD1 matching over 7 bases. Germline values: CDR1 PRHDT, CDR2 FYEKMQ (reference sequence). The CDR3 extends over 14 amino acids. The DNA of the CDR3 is TGTGCCAGCAGCTTAGGGGGGAAGGGACAGCCCCAGAATTTT. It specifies CASSLGGKGQPQNF. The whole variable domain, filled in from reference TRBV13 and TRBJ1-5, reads AAGVIQSPRHLIKEKRETATLKCYPIPRHDTVYWYQQGPGQDPQFLISFYEKMQSDKGSIPDRFSAQQFSDYHSELNMSSLELGDSALYFCASSLGGKGQPQNFGDGTRLSIL.